The source of this TCR beta chain is a study of T cell repertoires in cytomegalovirus infection. Turning to the study itself: Recently identified HLA-C-restricted CMV epitopes were among the peptides used. Carrying CMV and the relevant HLA type showed in public TCR beta signatures.

Study-wide results and caveats: Identification of carriers of CMV plus the relevant HLA was achieved through cumulative public TCR beta family frequency. The study found HLA-C-restricted CMV-specific TCR beta clonotypes dominating the ex vivo response.

Each CDR3 protein gets one entry after TCRdb re-called the reads with MiXCR. The data contain about 220,000 distinct CDR3 sequences, less than 50% of them seen just once; the ten biggest clones take up 59%. The CDR3 runs 14 residues. The V end lost 8 bases, the J end lost 0 bases, and 11 bases lay between the germline ends. This clonotype was observed a few times. Its antigen is unidentified. This clonotype was sampled from a human donor in good health (CMV status not recorded). Some clones in this sample may be carry-over from other donors' samples. Sequenced material: CD8+ T cells from cultured PBMCs, taken from culture after CMV antigen stimulation. This chain connects TRBV12-3 or TRBV12-4 to TRBJ2-1; possible D gene TRBD2, 7 bases. CDR3 protein: CASHGGHSYNEQFF. The CDR3 nucleotides are TGTGCCAGCCACGGGGGGCACTCCTACAATGAGCAGTTCTTC.